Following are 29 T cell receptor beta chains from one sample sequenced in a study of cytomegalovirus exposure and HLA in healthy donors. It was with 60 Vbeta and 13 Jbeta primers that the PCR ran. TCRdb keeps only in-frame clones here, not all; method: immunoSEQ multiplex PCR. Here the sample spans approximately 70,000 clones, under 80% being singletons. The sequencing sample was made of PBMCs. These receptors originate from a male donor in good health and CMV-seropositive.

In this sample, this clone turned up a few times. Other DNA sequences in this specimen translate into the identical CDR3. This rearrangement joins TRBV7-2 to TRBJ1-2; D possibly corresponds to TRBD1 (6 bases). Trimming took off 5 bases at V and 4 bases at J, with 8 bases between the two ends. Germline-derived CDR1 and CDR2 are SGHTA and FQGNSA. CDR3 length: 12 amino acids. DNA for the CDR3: TGTGCCAGCAGCCTACAGGGCTATGGCTACACCTTC. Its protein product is CASSLQGYGYTF.

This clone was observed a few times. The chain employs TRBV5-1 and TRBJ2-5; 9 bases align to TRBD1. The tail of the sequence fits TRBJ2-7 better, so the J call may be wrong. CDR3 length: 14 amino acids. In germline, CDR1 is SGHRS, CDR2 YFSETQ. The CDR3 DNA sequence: TGCGCCAGCAGCACGGGACAGGGAGCCTACGAGCAGTACTTC. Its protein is CASSTGQGAYEQYF.

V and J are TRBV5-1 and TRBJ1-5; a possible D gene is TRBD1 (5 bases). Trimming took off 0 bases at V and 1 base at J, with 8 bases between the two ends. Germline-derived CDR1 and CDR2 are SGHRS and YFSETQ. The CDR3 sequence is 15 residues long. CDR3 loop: CASSLEGLSNQPQHF. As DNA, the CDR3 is TGCGCCAGCAGCTTGGAGGGACTGAGCAATCAGCCCCAGCATTTT.

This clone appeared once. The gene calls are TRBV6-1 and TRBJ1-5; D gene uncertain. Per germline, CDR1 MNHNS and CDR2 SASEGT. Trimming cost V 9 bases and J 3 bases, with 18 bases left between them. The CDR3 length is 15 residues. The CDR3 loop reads CASTSQTSFNQPQHF. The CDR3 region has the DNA TGTGCCAGTACTAGTCAAACGTCCTTCAATCAGCCCCAGCATTTT.

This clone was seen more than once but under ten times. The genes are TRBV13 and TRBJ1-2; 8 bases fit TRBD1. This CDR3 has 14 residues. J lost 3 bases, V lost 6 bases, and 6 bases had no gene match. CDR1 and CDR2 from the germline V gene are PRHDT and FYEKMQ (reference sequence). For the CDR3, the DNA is TGTGCCAGCAGAGACAGGGGTGAGGACTATGGCTACACCTTC. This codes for CASRDRGEDYGYTF.

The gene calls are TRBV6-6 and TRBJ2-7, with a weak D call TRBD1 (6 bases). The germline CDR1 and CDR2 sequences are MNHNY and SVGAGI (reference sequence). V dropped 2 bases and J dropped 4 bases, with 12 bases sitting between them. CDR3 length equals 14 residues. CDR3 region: CASSYPGQGYEQYF. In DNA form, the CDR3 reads TGTGCCAGCAGTTACCCCGGCCAGGGGTACGAGCAGTACTTC.

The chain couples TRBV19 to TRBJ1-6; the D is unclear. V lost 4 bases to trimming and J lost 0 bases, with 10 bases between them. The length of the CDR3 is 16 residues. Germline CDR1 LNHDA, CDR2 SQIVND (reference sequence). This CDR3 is CASSKRMPSYNSPLHF. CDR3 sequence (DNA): TGTGCCAGTAGTAAGCGGATGCCCTCCTATAATTCACCCCTCCACTTT.

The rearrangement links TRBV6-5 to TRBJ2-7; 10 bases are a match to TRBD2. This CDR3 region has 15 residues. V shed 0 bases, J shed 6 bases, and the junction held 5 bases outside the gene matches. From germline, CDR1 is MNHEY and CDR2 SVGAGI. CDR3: CASSYSPSGSGEQYF. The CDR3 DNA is TGTGCCAGCAGTTACTCACCTAGCGGGAGTGGCGAGCAGTACTTC.

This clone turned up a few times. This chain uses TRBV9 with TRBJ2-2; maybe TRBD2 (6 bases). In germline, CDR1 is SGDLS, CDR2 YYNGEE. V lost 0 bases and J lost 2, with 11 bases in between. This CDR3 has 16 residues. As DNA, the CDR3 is TGTGCCAGCAGCGTAGACGGCGGGGACAACACCGGGGAGCTGTTTTTT. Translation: CASSVDGGDNTGELFF.

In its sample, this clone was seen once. The DNA of the CDR3 is TGTGCCAGTAGTATCTTGCGGGGTGGGCGGACCGGGGAGCTGTTTTTT. It translates to CASSILRGGRTGELFF. V gene TRBV19 combines with J gene TRBJ2-2; TRBD2 might be the D (6 bases). The CDR3 totals 16 residues. Per germline, CDR1 LNHDA and CDR2 SQIVND (reference sequence). V shed 3 bases and J shed 5 bases, with 16 bases lying between them.

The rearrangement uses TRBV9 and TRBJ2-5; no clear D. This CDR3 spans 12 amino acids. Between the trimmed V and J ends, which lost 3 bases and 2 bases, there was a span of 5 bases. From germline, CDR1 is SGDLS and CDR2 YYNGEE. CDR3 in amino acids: CASSAVQETQYF. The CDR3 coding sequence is TGTGCCAGCAGCGCCGTTCAAGAGACCCAGTACTTC.

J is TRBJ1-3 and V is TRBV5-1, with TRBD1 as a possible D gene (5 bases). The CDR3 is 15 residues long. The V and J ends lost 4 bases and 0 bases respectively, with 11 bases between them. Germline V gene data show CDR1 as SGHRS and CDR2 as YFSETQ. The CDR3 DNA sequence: TGCGCCAGCAGCGCGGCGGGGGGCTCTGGAAACACCATATATTTT. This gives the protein CASSAAGGSGNTIYF.

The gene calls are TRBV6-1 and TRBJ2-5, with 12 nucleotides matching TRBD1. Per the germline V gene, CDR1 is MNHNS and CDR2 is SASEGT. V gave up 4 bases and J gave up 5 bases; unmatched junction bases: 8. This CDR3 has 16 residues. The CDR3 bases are TGTGCCAGCAGTGGACCGGGACAGGGGGCCGGGGAGACCCAGTACTTC. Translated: CASSGPGQGAGETQYF.

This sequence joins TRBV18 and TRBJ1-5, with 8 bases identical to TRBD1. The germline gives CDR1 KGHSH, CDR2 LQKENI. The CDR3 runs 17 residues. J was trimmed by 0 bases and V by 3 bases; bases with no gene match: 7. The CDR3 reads CASSPGTGIGSNQPQHF. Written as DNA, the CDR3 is TGTGCCAGCTCACCTGGGACAGGAATCGGTAGCAATCAGCCCCAGCATTTT.

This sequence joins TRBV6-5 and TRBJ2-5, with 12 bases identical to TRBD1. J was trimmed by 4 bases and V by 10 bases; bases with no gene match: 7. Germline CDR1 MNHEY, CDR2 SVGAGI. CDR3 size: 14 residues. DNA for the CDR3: TGTGCCACCACCAGGGACAGGGGGCCAGAGACCCAGTACTTC. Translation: CATTRDRGPETQYF.

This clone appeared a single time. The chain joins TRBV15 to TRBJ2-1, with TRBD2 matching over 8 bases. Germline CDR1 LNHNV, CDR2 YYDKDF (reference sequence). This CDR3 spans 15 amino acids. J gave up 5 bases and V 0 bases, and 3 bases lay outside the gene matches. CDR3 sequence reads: CATSRDISGNNEQFF. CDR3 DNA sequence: TGTGCCACCAGCAGAGATATTAGCGGGAACAATGAGCAGTTCTTC.

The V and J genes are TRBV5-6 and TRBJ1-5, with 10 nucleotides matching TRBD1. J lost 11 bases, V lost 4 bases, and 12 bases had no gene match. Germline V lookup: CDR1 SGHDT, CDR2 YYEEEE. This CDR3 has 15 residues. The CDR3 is CASSPGQGGRESQHF. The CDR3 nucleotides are TGTGCCAGCAGCCCTGGACAGGGGGGTAGGGAGTCCCAGCATTTT. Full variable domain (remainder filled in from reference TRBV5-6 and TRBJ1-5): DAGVTQSPTHLIKTRGQQVTLRCSPKSGHDTVSWYQQALGQGPQFIFQYYEEEERQRGNFPDRFSGHQFPNYSSELNVNALLLGDSALYLCASSPGQGGRESQHFGDGTRLSIL.

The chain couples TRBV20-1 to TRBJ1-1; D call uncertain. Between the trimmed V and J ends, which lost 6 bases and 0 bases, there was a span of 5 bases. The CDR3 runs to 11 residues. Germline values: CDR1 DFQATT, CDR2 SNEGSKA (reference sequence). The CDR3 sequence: CSAVMNTEAFF. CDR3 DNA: TGCAGTGCCGTTATGAACACTGAAGCTTTCTTT.

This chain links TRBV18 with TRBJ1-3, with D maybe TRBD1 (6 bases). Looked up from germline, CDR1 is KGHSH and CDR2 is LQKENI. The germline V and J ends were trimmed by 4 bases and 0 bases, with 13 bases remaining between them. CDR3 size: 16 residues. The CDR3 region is CASSLQQGSSGNTIYF. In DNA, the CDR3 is TGTGCCAGCTCACTACAACAGGGTTCCTCTGGAAACACCATATATTTT. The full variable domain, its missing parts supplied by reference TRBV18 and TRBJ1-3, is NAGVMQNPRHLVRRRGQEARLRCSPMKGHSHVYWYRQLPEEGLKFMVYLQKENIIDESGMPKERFSAEFPKEGPSILRIQQVVRGDSAAYFCASSLQQGSSGNTIYFGEGSWLTVV.

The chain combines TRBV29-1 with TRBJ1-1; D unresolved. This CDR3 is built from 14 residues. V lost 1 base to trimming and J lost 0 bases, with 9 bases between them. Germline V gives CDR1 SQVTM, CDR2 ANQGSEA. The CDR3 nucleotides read TGCAGCGTTGAAGTTTTGGCGGTGAACACTGAAGCTTTCTTT. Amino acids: CSVEVLAVNTEAFF.

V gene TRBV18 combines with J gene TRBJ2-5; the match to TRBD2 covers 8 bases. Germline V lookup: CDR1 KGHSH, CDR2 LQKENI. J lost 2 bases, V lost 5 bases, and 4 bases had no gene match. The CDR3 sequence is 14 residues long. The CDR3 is CASSAGRGQETQYF. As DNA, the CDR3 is TGTGCCAGCTCAGCCGGGAGGGGGCAAGAGACCCAGTACTTC.

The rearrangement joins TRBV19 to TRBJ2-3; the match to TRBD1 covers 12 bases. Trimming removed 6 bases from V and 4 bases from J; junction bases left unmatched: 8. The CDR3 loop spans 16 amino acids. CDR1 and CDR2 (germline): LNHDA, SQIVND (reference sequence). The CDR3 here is CASSLSGTGGADTQYF. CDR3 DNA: TGTGCCAGTAGCCTCTCCGGGACAGGGGGCGCAGATACGCAGTATTTT.

This CDR3 is CASSQGTGGRELFF. The CDR3 DNA follows: TGTGCCAGCAGCCAAGGGACAGGGGGAAGGGAGCTGTTTTTT. The chain employs TRBV7-2 and TRBJ2-2, with 11 bases that match TRBD1. Germline trimming cut 5 bases from V and 9 bases from J; bases unmatched to any gene: 5. This CDR3 is 14 amino acids long. CDR1 and CDR2 (germline): SGHTA, FQGNSA.

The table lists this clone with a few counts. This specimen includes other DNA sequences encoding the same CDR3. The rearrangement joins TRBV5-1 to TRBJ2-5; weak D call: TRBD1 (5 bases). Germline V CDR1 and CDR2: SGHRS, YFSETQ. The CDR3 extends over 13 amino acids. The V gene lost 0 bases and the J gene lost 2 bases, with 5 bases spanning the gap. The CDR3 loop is CASSLGQQETQYF. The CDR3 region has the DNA TGCGCCAGCAGCTTGGGACAGCAAGAGACCCAGTACTTC.

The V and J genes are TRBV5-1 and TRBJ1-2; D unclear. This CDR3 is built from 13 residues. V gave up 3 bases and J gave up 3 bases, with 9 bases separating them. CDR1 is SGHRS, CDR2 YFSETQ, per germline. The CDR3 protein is CASSYDFDYGYTF. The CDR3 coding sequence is TGCGCCAGCAGCTATGACTTTGACTATGGCTACACCTTC.

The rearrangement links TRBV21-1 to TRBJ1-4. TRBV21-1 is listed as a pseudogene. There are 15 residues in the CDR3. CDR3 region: CASIPSGGANEKLFF. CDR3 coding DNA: TGTGCCAGCATCCCCTCCGGGGGGGCTAATGAAAAACTGTTTTTT.

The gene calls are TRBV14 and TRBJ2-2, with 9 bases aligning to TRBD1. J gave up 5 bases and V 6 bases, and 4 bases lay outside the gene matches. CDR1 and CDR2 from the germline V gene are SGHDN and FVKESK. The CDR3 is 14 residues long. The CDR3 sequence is CASRKQGATGELFF. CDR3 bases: TGTGCCAGCAGGAAACAGGGGGCGACCGGGGAGCTGTTTTTT. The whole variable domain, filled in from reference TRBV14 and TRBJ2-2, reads EAGVTQFPSHSVIEKGQTVTLRCDPISGHDNLYWYRRVMGKEIKFLLHFVKESKQDESGMPNNRFLAERTGGTYSTLKVQPAELEDSGVYFCASRKQGATGELFFGEGSRLTVL.

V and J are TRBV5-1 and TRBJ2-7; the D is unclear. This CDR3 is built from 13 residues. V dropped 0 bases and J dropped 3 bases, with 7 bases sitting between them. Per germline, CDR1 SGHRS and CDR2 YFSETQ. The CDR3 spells CASSLGWSYEQYF. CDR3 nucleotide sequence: TGCGCCAGCAGCTTGGGATGGAGCTACGAGCAGTACTTC.

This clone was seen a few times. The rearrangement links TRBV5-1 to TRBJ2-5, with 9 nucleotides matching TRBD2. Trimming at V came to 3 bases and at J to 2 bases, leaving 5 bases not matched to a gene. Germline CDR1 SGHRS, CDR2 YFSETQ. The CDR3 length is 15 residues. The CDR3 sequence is CASSSGSGGQETQYF. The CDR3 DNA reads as TGCGCCAGCAGCTCGGGCAGCGGGGGGCAAGAGACCCAGTACTTC.